This passage covers 22 T cell receptor beta chains from one sample sequenced in a study of early T cells in non-severe SARS-CoV-2 infection. MiXCR, run by TCRdb on the 5' RACE reads, gives a single entry per CDR3 protein. The table records approximately 97,000 distinct CDR3 sequences, roughly 9.6% of them present only once. The specimen comprised whole blood, sampled at baseline. These receptors were taken from an adult who was a healthcare worker with PCR-confirmed SARS-CoV-2 infection or an uninfected control (not recorded which).

Of note for this clonotype: At one boundary the junction diverges from the germline segment, which might be a read error. The chain uses TRBV11-2 and TRBJ2-3, with TRBD1 identical over 8 bases. This CDR3 contains 17 residues. Looked up from germline, CDR1 is SGHAT and CDR2 is FQNNGV. CDR3 coding DNA: TGTGCCAGCAGTTTAGGACAGGGACTCTCTAGCACAGATACGCAGTATTTT. It translates to CASSLGQGLSSTDTQYF.

The chain is built from TRBV6-5 and TRBJ2-7; 7 bases are shared with TRBD2. Unmatched junction bases numbered 7, after V lost 6 bases and J lost 2 bases. The germline V gene encodes CDR1 MNHEY and CDR2 SVGAGI. The CDR3 totals 14 residues. The CDR3 bases are TGTGCCAGCAGGGCGAGGCGGGAGACCTACGAGCAGTACTTC. Translating gives CASRARRETYEQYF.

This clonotype came up a few times. The rearrangement uses TRBV25-1 and TRBJ1-2; unclear D gene. Germline V gene sequence: CDR1 MGHDK, CDR2 SYGVNS. Trimming removed 1 base from V and 5 bases from J, with 11 bases in between. This CDR3 spans 14 amino acids. The CDR3 DNA reads TGTGCCAGCAGTGAATTTGAGGGTCGGTATGGCTACACCTTC. Protein sequence: CASSEFEGRYGYTF.

The genes are TRBV20-1 and TRBJ2-7; TRBD1 matches at 8 bases. Germline lookup yields CDR1 DFQATT and CDR2 SNEGSKA (reference sequence). The CDR3 is 12 residues long. Trimming took 5 bases from V and 4 from J; bases not matched to a gene: 4. The CDR3, as DNA: TGCAGTGCTGACAGGGGACTTTACGAGCAGTACTTC. Translating it yields CSADRGLYEQYF.

This clonotype was counted many times. The V and J genes are TRBV6-5 and TRBJ1-1; D gene unclear. Germline-derived CDR1 and CDR2 are MNHEY and SVGAGI. V gave up 6 bases and J gave up 1 base, with 3 bases separating them. This CDR3 contains 11 residues. CDR3 sequence: CASSWNTEAFF. In DNA form, the CDR3 reads TGTGCCAGCAGCTGGAACACTGAAGCTTTCTTT.

This clonotype was detected a few times. The J gene is TRBJ2-3, the V gene TRBV14; 9 bases line up with TRBD2. Germline V lookup: CDR1 SGHDN, CDR2 FVKESK. The CDR3 runs to 14 residues. V lost 1 base, J lost 5 bases, and 1 base stayed unmatched. As DNA, the CDR3 is TGTGCCAGCAGCCAAGTACTAGCGGGAGATACGCAGTATTTT. It codes for CASSQVLAGDTQYF.

This clonotype was seen more than once but under ten times. The chain joins TRBV5-1 to TRBJ2-1; TRBD1 agrees at 8 bases. V was pared by 4 bases and J by 6 bases, with 6 bases of the junction left unmatched. Germline-derived CDR1 and CDR2 are SGHRS and YFSETQ. This CDR3 spans 14 amino acids. The CDR3 sequence: CASSKDRDSNEQFF. The DNA for the CDR3 is TGCGCCAGCAGCAAGGACAGGGATAGCAATGAGCAGTTCTTC. The full variable domain, completed using reference TRBV5-1 and TRBJ2-1, is KAGVTQTPRYLIKTRGQQVTLSCSPISGHRSVSWYQQTPGQGLQFLFEYFSETQRNKGNFPGRFSGRQFSNSRSEMNVSTLELGDSALYLCASSKDRDSNEQFFGPGTRLTVL.

There are a few counts of this clonotype. The rearrangement uses TRBV4-1 and TRBJ1-6; perhaps TRBD1 as D (6 bases). Trimming stripped 0 bases from V and 7 bases from J, with 13 bases between. The CDR3 is 16 residues long. Germline CDR1 and CDR2: MGHRA and YSYEKL. The CDR3 sequence is CASSQEGGLVNSPLHF. Here the CDR3 DNA reads TGCGCCAGCAGCCAAGAAGGGGGACTAGTGAATTCACCCCTCCACTTT.

This clonotype was observed many times. The chain recombines TRBV6-4 with TRBJ2-1; 10 bases match TRBD2. This CDR3 region has 18 residues. V was clipped by 2 bases and J by 3 bases; unmatched bases: 10. CDR1 and CDR2 (germline): MRHNA, SNTAGT. The CDR3 DNA reads TGTGCCAGCAGTGACACATTCTCCGGGACTAGCGACTACAATGAGCAGTTCTTC. This gives the protein CASSDTFSGTSDYNEQFF.

The V gene is TRBV20-1, the J gene TRBJ2-2; D might be TRBD2 (6 bases). Germline values: CDR1 DFQATT, CDR2 SNEGSKA (reference sequence). This CDR3 has 15 residues. With 4 bases removed from V and 3 bases from J, the gap between germline ends came to 15 bases. Here the CDR3 reads CSAITASVDTGELFF. The CDR3 DNA sequence: TGCAGTGCTATAACGGCTAGCGTAGACACCGGGGAGCTGTTTTTT.

V gene TRBV6-1 combines with J gene TRBJ2-7; D gene unclear. This CDR3 has 12 amino acids. CDR1 MNHNS and CDR2 SASEGT come from the germline V gene. V was shortened by 5 bases and J by 4 bases, with 9 bases between the two germline ends. The CDR3 DNA reads TGTGCCAGCAGTCCGGTCGTTTACGAGCAGTACTTC. Translated, it gives CASSPVVYEQYF.

This clonotype was seen ten or more times. The chain carries TRBV20-1 and TRBJ2-7, with unresolved D. CDR1 is DFQATT and CDR2 is SNEGSKA in the germline V gene (reference sequence). Trimming took off 0 bases at V and 4 bases at J, with 22 bases between the two ends. The CDR3 is 17 residues long. CDR3 residues: CSARDLVSRVATYEQYF. The CDR3 DNA follows: TGCAGTGCTAGAGATTTAGTTTCCCGGGTGGCAACTTACGAGCAGTACTTC.

The V call is TRBV29-1, the J call TRBJ2-1; no firm D call. The length of the CDR3 is 14 residues. The germline CDR1 and CDR2 sequences are SQVTM and ANQGSEA. The V and J ends lost 2 bases and 0 bases respectively, with 8 bases between them. CDR3 nucleotides: TGCAGCGTTGAAAAGCTTTACTCCTACAATGAGCAGTTCTTC. As protein: CSVEKLYSYNEQFF.

This clonotype was observed a few times. V is TRBV11-1 and J is TRBJ2-1; D may be TRBD1 (6 bases). CDR1 is SGHAT and CDR2 is FQDESV in the germline V gene (reference sequence). Trimming left V 6 bases short and J 6 bases short, with 12 bases between. The CDR3 length is 13 residues. Here the CDR3 reads CASSYRAFNEQFF. DNA of the CDR3: TGTGCCAGCAGTTACAGGGCGTTCAATGAGCAGTTCTTC.

This clonotype was detected only a few times. J is TRBJ1-2 and V is TRBV5-1; 7 bases are a match to TRBD1. With V trimmed by 3 bases and J by 4 bases, 6 bases remained unmatched. The CDR3 is 14 residues long. Germline CDR1 is SGHRS and CDR2 is YFSETQ. The CDR3 loop is CASSSTGVIYGYTF. CDR3 sequence (DNA): TGCGCCAGCAGCTCCACAGGGGTGATCTATGGCTACACCTTC.

The chain carries TRBV18 and TRBJ2-7; no reliable D call. This CDR3 is 14 amino acids long. Per the germline V gene, CDR1 is KGHSH and CDR2 is LQKENI. V was cut by 8 bases and J by 1 base, with 15 bases left in between. This CDR3 reads CASATPSESYEQYF. In DNA, the CDR3 is TGTGCCAGCGCCACCCCCAGTGAATCCTACGAGCAGTACTTC.

This chain links TRBV29-1 with TRBJ1-1; no firm D call. This CDR3 comprises 12 residues. CDR1 is SQVTM and CDR2 is ANQGSEA in the germline V gene. V shed 6 bases and J shed 1 base, with 9 bases lying between them. The CDR3 protein is CSVGGKNTEAFF. In DNA form, the CDR3 reads TGCAGCGTGGGCGGTAAGAACACTGAAGCTTTCTTT.

In its sample, this clonotype was seen many times. The chain has TRBV7-2 and TRBJ2-2; 9 bases are a match to TRBD1. Germline loops: CDR1 SGHTA, CDR2 FQGNSA. This CDR3 is 16 amino acids long. V lost 1 base, J lost 6 bases, and 6 bases stayed unmatched. The CDR3 reads CASSLVGTGLAGELFF. The CDR3 DNA follows: TGTGCCAGCAGCTTAGTGGGGACAGGGTTGGCCGGGGAGCTGTTTTTT.

This clonotype was seen only a few times. V is TRBV29-1 and J is TRBJ2-1, with 7 nucleotides matching TRBD2. The CDR3 runs to 16 residues. Germline V gives CDR1 SQVTM, CDR2 ANQGSEA. V was clipped by 5 bases and J by 10 bases; unmatched bases: 20. CDR3 bases: TGCAGCGTTACCCTCTCCTCTAGCGGCCTCGGCTTGGAGCAGTTCTTC. Translation gives CSVTLSSSGLGLEQFF.

This clonotype has only a few counts. This chain uses TRBV12-3 or TRBV12-4 with TRBJ2-1; 7 bases fit TRBD1. After removal of 4 bases from V and 8 bases from J, the junction contained 11 bases not matched to a gene. The CDR3 is 15 amino acids. The CDR3 region is CASSSPSTGLHEQFF. The CDR3 coding sequence is TGTGCCAGCAGTTCCCCATCGACAGGGTTGCATGAGCAGTTCTTC.

This clonotype was observed a few times. This sequence joins TRBV7-3 and TRBJ2-3; D assignment may be TRBD1 or TRBD2 (5 bases each). This CDR3 contains 15 residues. Trimming left V 5 bases short and J 6 bases short, with 18 bases between. Germline V gene lookup returns CDR1 SGHTA and CDR2 FQGTGA. The CDR3 coding sequence is TGTGCCAGCAGCCAGCACCGGGACCGAGGGGATACGCAGTATTTT. Translation: CASSQHRDRGDTQYF.

This clonotype was detected only once. This sequence joins TRBV7-9 and TRBJ1-2, with 8 bases matching TRBD1. The CDR3 loop spans 16 amino acids. Germline V gene data show CDR1 as SEHNR and CDR2 as FQNEAQ (reference sequence). The ends lost 8 bases at V and 0 bases at J; junction bases unmatched: 11. The CDR3 loop is CASGTQGAHTNYGYTF. The CDR3 region has the DNA TGTGCCAGCGGAACCCAGGGGGCCCATACTAACTATGGCTACACCTTC.